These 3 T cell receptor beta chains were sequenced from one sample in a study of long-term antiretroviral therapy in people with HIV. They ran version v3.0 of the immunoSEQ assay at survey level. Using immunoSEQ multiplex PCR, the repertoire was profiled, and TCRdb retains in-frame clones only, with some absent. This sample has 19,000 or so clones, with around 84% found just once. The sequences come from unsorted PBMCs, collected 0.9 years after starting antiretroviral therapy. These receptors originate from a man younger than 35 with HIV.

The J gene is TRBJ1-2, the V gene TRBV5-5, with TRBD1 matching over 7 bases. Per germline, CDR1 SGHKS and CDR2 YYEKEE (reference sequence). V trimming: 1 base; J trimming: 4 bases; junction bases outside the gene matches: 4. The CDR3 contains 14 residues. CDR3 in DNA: TGTGCCAGCAGCTTGTTACAGGGGAGCTATGGCTACACCTTC. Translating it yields CASSLLQGSYGYTF. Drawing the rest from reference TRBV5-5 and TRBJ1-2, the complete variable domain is DAGVTQSPTHLIKTRGQQVTLRCSPISGHKSVSWYQQVLGQGPQFIFQYYEKEERGRGNFPDRFSARQFPNYSSELNVNALLLGDSALYLCASSLLQGSYGYTFGSGTRLTVV.

The CDR3 nucleotides read TGTGCCAGCTCAAGAACTATTCAGGGACAGGGGGCCGACGATGAGCAGTTCTTC. Amino acids: CASSRTIQGQGADDEQFF. The gene calls are TRBV18 and TRBJ2-1; 12 bases line up with TRBD1. The CDR3 covers 18 residues. CDR1 is KGHSH and CDR2 is LQKENI in the germline V gene. After removal of 5 bases from V and 8 bases from J, the junction contained 16 bases not matched to a gene.

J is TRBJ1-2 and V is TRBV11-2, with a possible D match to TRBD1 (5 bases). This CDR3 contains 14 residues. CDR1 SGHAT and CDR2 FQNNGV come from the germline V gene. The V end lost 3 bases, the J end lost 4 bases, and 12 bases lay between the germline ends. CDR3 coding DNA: TGTGCCAGCAGCTTCGGGACGGCACGCTATGGCTACACCTTC. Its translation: CASSFGTARYGYTF.